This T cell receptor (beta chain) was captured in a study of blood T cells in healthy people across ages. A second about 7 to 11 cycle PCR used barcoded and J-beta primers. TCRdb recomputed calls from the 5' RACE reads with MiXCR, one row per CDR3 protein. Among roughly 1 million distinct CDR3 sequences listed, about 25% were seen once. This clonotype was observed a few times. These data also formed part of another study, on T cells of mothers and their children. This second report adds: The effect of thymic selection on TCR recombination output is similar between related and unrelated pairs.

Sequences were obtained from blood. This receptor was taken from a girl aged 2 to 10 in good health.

The CDR3 loop reads CASSQYPGRDTGELFF. Here the CDR3 DNA reads TGCGCCAGCAGCCAATATCCGGGACGGGACACCGGGGAGCTGTTTTTT. The chain couples TRBV4-1 to TRBJ2-2; D tentatively reads TRBD1 or TRBD2 (5 bases each). This CDR3 has 16 residues. V shed 2 bases and J shed 3 bases, with 13 bases lying between them. Germline CDR1 MGHRA, CDR2 YSYEKL.